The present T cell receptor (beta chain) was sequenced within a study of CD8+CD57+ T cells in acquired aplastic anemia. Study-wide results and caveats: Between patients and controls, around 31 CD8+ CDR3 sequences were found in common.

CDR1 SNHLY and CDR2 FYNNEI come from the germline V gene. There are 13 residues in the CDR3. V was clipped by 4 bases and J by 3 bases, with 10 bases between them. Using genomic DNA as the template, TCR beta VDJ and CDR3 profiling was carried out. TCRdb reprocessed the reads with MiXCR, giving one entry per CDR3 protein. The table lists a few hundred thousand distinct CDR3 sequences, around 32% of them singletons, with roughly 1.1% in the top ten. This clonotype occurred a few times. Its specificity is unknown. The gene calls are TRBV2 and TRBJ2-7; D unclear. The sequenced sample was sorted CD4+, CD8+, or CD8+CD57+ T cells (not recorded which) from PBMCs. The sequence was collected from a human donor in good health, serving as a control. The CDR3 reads CASSGMRHYEQYF. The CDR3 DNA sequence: TGTGCCAGCAGTGGGATGCGGCACTACGAGCAGTACTTC.